The rows below give T cell receptor beta chains drawn from one sample of a study of blood T cells in healthy people across ages. TCRdb itself ran the 5' RACE reads through MiXCR, one entry per CDR3 protein. The sample lists over 1,500,000 distinct CDR3 sequences, less than 50% occurring once. The specimen was blood. The receptors stem from a woman in her forties in good health. Each CDR3 is given with its conserved first and last residue. Each record gives: CDR3 DNA, CDR3 protein, CDR3 length, V gene, D gene, J gene, clone size. The D gene is left open where the match is weak. Clone size is shown for a subset of rows, as once, few, many or a class of expanded clone.

cdr3_nt: TGTGCCAGCAGCCAAATAGCGGGGGGCGGGGATGAGCAGTTCTTC; cdr3_aa: CASSQIAGGGDEQFF; cdr3_length: 15; v_call: TRBV4-2; d_call: TRBD2; j_call: TRBJ2-1; clone_size: -
cdr3_nt: TGTGCCAGCAGGCGATTTGGGGGGGCTCCAGAGACCCAGTACTTC; cdr3_aa: CASRRFGGAPETQYF; cdr3_length: 15; v_call: TRBV27; d_call: -; j_call: TRBJ2-5; clone_size: few
cdr3_nt: TGCAGCGCCGGGGACACGGCCTACGAGCAGTACTTC; cdr3_aa: CSAGDTAYEQYF; cdr3_length: 12; v_call: TRBV29-1; d_call: -; j_call: TRBJ2-7; clone_size: many
cdr3_nt: TGCGCCAGCAGCCCCTTAGAGGGCATTCAGTACTTC; cdr3_aa: CASSPLEGIQYF; cdr3_length: 12; v_call: TRBV4-1; d_call: -; j_call: TRBJ2-4; clone_size: few
cdr3_nt: TGCGCCAGCGCGGGGGTGGTAGATACGCAGTATTTT; cdr3_aa: CASAGVVDTQYF; cdr3_length: 12; v_call: TRBV5-1; d_call: TRBD2; j_call: TRBJ2-3; clone_size: -
cdr3_nt: TGTGCCAGCCCGGCCCACGAGGGGAGTGGGTTTGGGGCCAGCGTCCTGACTTTC; cdr3_aa: CASPAHEGSGFGASVLTF; cdr3_length: 18; v_call: TRBV12-3/TRBV12-4; d_call: -; j_call: TRBJ2-6; clone_size: -
cdr3_nt: TGTGCCAGCAGCCGGGGACAGGATACCTACGAGCAGTACTTC; cdr3_aa: CASSRGQDTYEQYF; cdr3_length: 14; v_call: TRBV4-2; d_call: TRBD1; j_call: TRBJ2-7; clone_size: -
cdr3_nt: TGTGCCAGCAGCCTAGGTAGCATTTCTAGCACAGATACGCAGTATTTT; cdr3_aa: CASSLGSISSTDTQYF; cdr3_length: 16; v_call: TRBV6-5; d_call: -; j_call: TRBJ2-3; clone_size: -
cdr3_nt: TGTGCCAGCAGTTACCCCGGGACTAAGGCAAATGAGCAGTTCTTC; cdr3_aa: CASSYPGTKANEQFF; cdr3_length: 15; v_call: TRBV25-1; d_call: TRBD2; j_call: TRBJ2-1; clone_size: -
cdr3_nt: TGTGCCAGCAGTTACTCGGGACCGCTACAAGAGACCCAGTACTTC; cdr3_aa: CASSYSGPLQETQYF; cdr3_length: 15; v_call: TRBV6-5; d_call: -; j_call: TRBJ2-5; clone_size: once
cdr3_nt: TGCGCCAGCAGCTCCGGACCTTCGGATCAGCCCCAGCATTTT; cdr3_aa: CASSSGPSDQPQHF; cdr3_length: 14; v_call: TRBV5-1; d_call: -; j_call: TRBJ1-5; clone_size: -